The 13 T cell receptor beta chains given below trace back to one sample, sequenced in a study of blood T cell repertoires in COVID-19. The protocol was immunoSEQ multiplex PCR, while the TCRdb copy is restricted to in-frame clones and leaves out a portion. The repertoire consists of fewer than 15,000 clones, with around nine tenths occurring once and the leading ten covering 25% to 40%. Sequencing input: peripheral blood. These receptors originate from a human donor in a cohort sampled during active COVID-19.

V is TRBV10-3 and J is TRBJ2-1; 11 nucleotides line up with TRBD2. This CDR3 is 18 amino acids long. Losses at the gene ends were 2 bases for V and 0 bases for J; bases not matched to a gene: 6. CDR1 and CDR2 (germline): ENHRY, SYGVKD. The CDR3 DNA reads as TGTGCCATCAGTGAGACTAGCGGGGGAACGAGCTCCTACAATGAGCAGTTCTTC. Amino acids: CAISETSGGTSSYNEQFF.

This chain links TRBV5-5 with TRBJ2-7; D is possibly TRBD1 (9 bases). The CDR3 has 16 residues. Trimming took 4 bases from V and 6 from J, leaving 23 bases between them. The germline V gene encodes CDR1 SGHKS and CDR2 YYEKEE (reference sequence). The DNA of the CDR3 is TGTGCCAGCAGCAGACCCCCGGGACAGGGACTAGGCGAGCAGTACTTC. Encoded protein: CASSRPPGQGLGEQYF.

The chain uses TRBV4-2 and TRBJ2-5, with 8 positions matching TRBD2. The J call may be mistaken, given a closer DNA end match to TRBJ2-7. The CDR3 totals 19 residues. Germline V gene sequence: CDR1 LGHNA, CDR2 YNFKEQ. For the CDR3, the DNA is TGTGCCAGCAGCCAAGCAGCTGGGGGCGTTAGCGGGATGATTTACGAGCAGTACTTC. This gives the protein CASSQAAGGVSGMIYEQYF.

The chain links TRBV6-5 to TRBJ2-7; D is perhaps TRBD1 (6 bases). The germline gives CDR1 MNHEY, CDR2 SVGAGI. V lost 5 bases, J lost 2 bases, and 7 bases lay in between. The CDR3 sequence is 12 residues long. The CDR3 sequence is CASSTGTYEQYF. In DNA, the CDR3 is TGTGCCAGCAGTACAGGGACCTACGAGCAGTACTTC.

As DNA, the CDR3 is TGTGCCAGCAGCCAAGATATGGGGACAGGATGGGGCACAGATACGCAGTATTTT. Translating it yields CASSQDMGTGWGTDTQYF. The chain employs TRBV3-1 (or the pseudogene TRBV3-2) and TRBJ2-3; 8 bases line up with TRBD1. V lost 0 bases, J lost 1 base, and 9 bases stayed unmatched. CDR3 length: 18 amino acids. Germline V gene data show CDR1 as LGHDT and CDR2 as YNNKEL (reference sequence).

The rearrangement links TRBV11-3 to TRBJ2-3; D is uncertain. Per the germline V gene, CDR1 is SGHNT and CDR2 is YENEEA. The CDR3 consists of 15 residues. Trimming cost V 2 bases and J 3 bases, with 12 bases left between them. The CDR3: CASSLSFLETDTQYF. The CDR3 DNA is TGTGCCAGCAGCTTAAGTTTCCTCGAGACAGATACGCAGTATTTT.

The chain combines TRBV4-1 with TRBJ1-1; 8 positions agree with TRBD1. The germline V gene has CDR1 MGHRA and CDR2 YSYEKL. This CDR3 comprises 14 residues. Losses at the gene ends were 3 bases for V and 1 base for J; bases not matched to a gene: 1. The CDR3 region has the DNA TGCGCCAGCAGCCACGGACAGGGGAACACTGAAGCTTTCTTT. Amino acids: CASSHGQGNTEAFF.

The rearrangement joins TRBV9 to TRBJ2-1; 9 nucleotides line up with TRBD2. This CDR3 comprises 17 residues. Trimming removed 3 bases from V and 3 bases from J; junction bases left unmatched: 10. The germline V gene encodes CDR1 SGDLS and CDR2 YYNGEE. CDR3 nucleotide sequence: TGTGCCAGCAGCGACCCCTCGACTAGCGGATACTACAATGAGCAGTTCTTC. Protein sequence: CASSDPSTSGYYNEQFF.

The rearrangement uses TRBV6-1 and TRBJ1-2; D gene uncertain. The CDR3 is made up of 12 amino acids. The germline gives CDR1 MNHNS, CDR2 SASEGT. V lost 3 bases, J lost 4 bases, and 6 bases lay in between. The CDR3 nucleotides read TGTGCCAGCAGTGACAGGCCCTATGGCTACACCTTC. Translation gives CASSDRPYGYTF.

This chain's CDR3 is CASSLDRDGYTF. CDR3 DNA sequence: TGTGCCAGCTCGTTGGACAGGGATGGCTACACCTTC. V usage is TRBV18 and J usage is TRBJ1-2, with 8 bases aligning to TRBD1. J was trimmed by 6 bases and V by 6 bases; bases with no gene match: 3. Germline V gene lookup returns CDR1 KGHSH and CDR2 LQKENI. The length of the CDR3 is 12 residues.

This chain connects TRBV9 to TRBJ2-1, with TRBD2 as a possible D gene (6 bases). CDR1 SGDLS and CDR2 YYNGEE come from the germline V gene. The CDR3 has 15 amino acids. Trimming left V 2 bases short and J 0 bases short, with 9 bases between. The CDR3 region is CASSVGAGSYNEQFF. CDR3 DNA sequence: TGTGCCAGCAGCGTCGGAGCGGGCTCCTACAATGAGCAGTTCTTC.

V is TRBV7-2 and J is TRBJ1-5; D gene ambiguous. CDR3 length equals 16 residues. Germline CDR1 and CDR2: SGHTA and FQGNSA. V dropped 5 bases and J dropped 0 bases, with 14 bases sitting between them. This chain's CDR3 is CASSGVGGHSNQPQHF. CDR3 in DNA: TGTGCCAGCAGCGGCGTGGGAGGCCATAGCAATCAGCCCCAGCATTTT. The entire variable domain, with the rest obtained from reference TRBV7-2 and TRBJ1-5, is as follows: GAGVSQSPSNKVTEKGKDVELRCDPISGHTALYWYRQSLGQGLEFLIYFQGNSAPDKSGLPSDRFSAERTGGSVSTLTIQRTQQEDSAVYLCASSGVGGHSNQPQHFGDGTRLSIL.

The chain joins TRBV2 to TRBJ1-1, with TRBD1 matching over 8 bases. CDR1 is SNHLY and CDR2 is FYNNEI in the germline V gene. Unmatched junction bases numbered 8, after V lost 2 bases and J lost 6 bases. The CDR3 spans 15 residues. The CDR3 reads CASSENRGERAEAFF. Here the CDR3 DNA reads TGTGCCAGCAGTGAAAACAGGGGGGAGAGGGCTGAAGCTTTCTTT. Supplemented by reference TRBV2 and TRBJ1-1, the full variable domain reads EPEVTQTPSHQVTQMGQEVILRCVPISNHLYFYWYRQILGQKVEFLVSFYNNEISEKSEIFDDQFSVERPDGSNFTLKIRSTKLEDSAMYFCASSENRGERAEAFFGQGTRLTVV.